Shown below are 2 T cell receptor beta chains from a single sample sequenced in a study of shared clonotypes between healthy human individuals. Sequencing was performed with immunoSEQ multiplex PCR; in TCRdb, only in-frame clones are kept and a portion is missing. The repertoire holds about 1 million clones, with under 80% as singletons. Sequencing was performed on memory CD4+ T cells sorted from blood. Subset of the sample: CD45RA-negative fraction. These receptors were obtained from a man aged 18-30 years in good health.

The chain employs TRBV13 and TRBJ1-6, with D hard to call. The CDR3 extends over 14 amino acids. Germline V lookup: CDR1 PRHDT, CDR2 FYEKMQ (reference sequence). V shed 3 bases and J shed 10 bases, with 13 bases lying between them. The CDR3 protein is CASSFSGVGSPLHF. CDR3 DNA sequence: TGTGCCAGCAGCTTCTCCGGCGTAGGATCACCCCTCCACTTT.

The rearrangement links TRBV20-1 to TRBJ2-7; D unclear. The germline gives CDR1 DFQATT, CDR2 SNEGSKA (reference sequence). The CDR3 has 11 residues. Trimming took 5 bases from V and 7 from J, leaving 12 bases between them. The CDR3 coding sequence is TGCAGTGCTTTTTACCGAGAAGAGCAGTACTTC. Encoded protein: CSAFYREEQYF.